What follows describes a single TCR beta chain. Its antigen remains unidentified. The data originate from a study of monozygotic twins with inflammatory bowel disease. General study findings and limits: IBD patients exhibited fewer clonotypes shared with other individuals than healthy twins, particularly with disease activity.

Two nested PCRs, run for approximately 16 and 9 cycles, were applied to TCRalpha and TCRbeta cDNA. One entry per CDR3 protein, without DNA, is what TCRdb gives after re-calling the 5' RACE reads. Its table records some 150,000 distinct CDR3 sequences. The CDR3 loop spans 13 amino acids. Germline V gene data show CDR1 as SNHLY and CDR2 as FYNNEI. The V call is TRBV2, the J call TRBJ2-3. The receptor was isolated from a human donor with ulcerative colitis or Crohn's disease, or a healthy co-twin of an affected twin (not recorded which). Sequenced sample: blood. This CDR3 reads CATAAANTDTQYF.